The 28 T cell receptor beta chains below all came from one sample that was sequenced in a study of vaccination and CD4 T cells after COVID-19. Treatment specified: approximately 9-day PBMC culture with coronavirus spike peptide pools or control peptides (ViraFEST assay). The Oncomine TCR Beta short-read assay was applied to DNA of cultured CD4+ T cells. TCRdb fed the PCR reads into MiXCR, producing one record per CDR3 protein. The table has more than 9,000 distinct CDR3 sequences, about 48% seen once. No antigen is known for these receptors. The specimen comprised cultured CD4+ T cells from blood, sampled after SARS-CoV-2 vaccination. These receptor sequences come from a human donor with COVID-19.

This clonotype was recorded a few times. The chain is built from TRBV15 and TRBJ2-7, with 12 bases aligning to TRBD2. Germline trimming cut 4 bases from V and 4 bases from J; bases unmatched to any gene: 5. The CDR3 runs 15 residues. The germline V gene has CDR1 LNHNV and CDR2 YYDKDF (reference sequence). The DNA of the CDR3 is TGTGCCACCAGCATTCTAGCGGGGGGGCTTTACGAGCAGTACTTC. It translates to CATSILAGGLYEQYF.

This clonotype has just a few counts. The gene calls are TRBV4-2 and TRBJ1-6; D gene ambiguous. The CDR3 has 17 amino acids. Germline CDR1 and CDR2: LGHNA and YNFKEQ. V dropped 0 bases and J dropped 0 bases, with 9 bases sitting between them. The CDR3: CASSQDGESSYNSPLHF. As DNA, the CDR3 is TGTGCCAGCAGCCAAGATGGGGAGAGCTCCTATAATTCACCCCTCCACTTT.

Notes on this clonotype: Its ends do not fully match the called genes, so a read error is possible. This chain links TRBV7-6 with TRBJ2-7; no definite D call. Germline CDR1 SGHVS, CDR2 FNYEAQ. The CDR3 consists of 14 residues. The CDR3 DNA is TGTGCTAGCAGCTTTAGCCCGGGTTCCCACGAGCAGTACTTC. Translated: CASSFSPGSHEQYF.

The chain is built from TRBV7-9 and TRBJ1-2; D gene ambiguous. CDR1 is SEHNR and CDR2 is FQNEAQ in the germline V gene (reference sequence). This CDR3 is built from 13 residues. The V gene lost 5 bases and the J gene lost 2 bases, with 9 bases spanning the gap. The CDR3 sequence is CASSQGANYGYTF. CDR3 DNA sequence: TGTGCCAGCAGCCAAGGAGCGAACTATGGCTACACCTTC.

This clonotype was detected only a few times. This sequence joins TRBV7-2 and TRBJ2-3, with unresolved D. The CDR3 covers 14 residues. Germline V gives CDR1 SGHTA, CDR2 FQGNSA. Trimming removed 5 bases from V and 2 bases from J, with 11 bases in between. For the CDR3, the DNA is TGTGCCAGCAGCCAAGAAACAGACACAGATACGCAGTATTTT. This sequence encodes CASSQETDTDTQYF.

The rearrangement links TRBV7-9 to TRBJ2-5; 7 nucleotides align to TRBD2. There are 16 residues in the CDR3. Germline V gives CDR1 SEHNR, CDR2 FQNEAQ (reference sequence). V shed 3 bases, J shed 2 bases, and the junction held 9 bases outside the gene matches. For the CDR3, the DNA is TGTGCCAGCAGCTTCGGACTAGTTCAGTCTCAAGAGACCCAGTACTTC. Its translation: CASSFGLVQSQETQYF.

The V call is TRBV7-9, the J call TRBJ2-7; TRBD2 matches at 8 bases. V shed 8 bases, J shed 3 bases, and the junction held 9 bases outside the gene matches. CDR1 SEHNR and CDR2 FQNEAQ come from the germline V gene (reference sequence). The CDR3 has 14 residues. The CDR3 protein is CASGIMAGGYEQYF. DNA of the CDR3: TGTGCCAGCGGAATAATGGCGGGGGGCTACGAGCAGTACTTC. Using reference TRBV7-9 and TRBJ2-7 for the parts outside the CDR3, the full variable domain is DTGVSQNPRHKITKRGQNVTFRCDPISEHNRLYWYRQTLGQGPEFLTYFQNEAQLEKSRLLSDRFSAERPKGSFSTLEIQRTEQGDSAMYLCASGIMAGGYEQYFGPGTRLTVT.

This clonotype is judged large. The V call is TRBV2, the J call TRBJ1-3; D is undetermined. The V end lost 7 bases, the J end lost 2 bases, and 9 bases lay between the germline ends. CDR1 SNHLY and CDR2 FYNNEI come from the germline V gene. The CDR3 has 13 residues. The CDR3 region has the DNA TGTGCCAGCACCAGGTCAGCTGGAAACACCATATATTTT. Protein sequence: CASTRSAGNTIYF.

This clonotype has just a few counts. The rearrangement joins TRBV7-9 to TRBJ1-1; D is uncertain. Germline loops: CDR1 SEHNR, CDR2 FQNEAQ (reference sequence). Trimming cost V 5 bases and J 7 bases, with 17 bases left between them. CDR3 length: 14 amino acids. CDR3: CASSRVGVDFEAFF. The CDR3 DNA reads as TGTGCCAGCAGCCGGGTCGGGGTTGATTTTGAAGCTTTCTTT.

The genes are TRBV11-3 and TRBJ2-2; 8 bases fit TRBD1. CDR1 and CDR2 (germline): SGHNT, YENEEA. CDR3 length: 15 residues. Trimming at V came to 1 base and at J to 8 bases, leaving 6 bases not matched to a gene. CDR3 coding DNA: TGTGCCAGCAGCTTAGCCCAGGGGGCAAAAGGGGAGCTGTTTTTT. It specifies CASSLAQGAKGELFF.

A single count supports this clonotype. This CDR3 reads CASRHRGQGNTEAFF. The CDR3 DNA sequence: TGTGCAAGTCGCCATAGGGGACAGGGGAACACTGAAGCTTTCTTT. The chain uses TRBV12-2 and TRBJ1-1; TRBD1 is taken as the D call from the table, unchecked against the DNA. TRBV12-2 is noted as a pseudogene. The CDR3 totals 15 residues.

V and J are TRBV6-5 and TRBJ1-2, with a possible D match to TRBD1 (6 bases). CDR1 and CDR2 from the germline V gene are MNHEY and SVGAGI. This CDR3 contains 15 residues. The germline V and J ends were trimmed by 3 bases and 6 bases, with 17 bases remaining between them. CDR3 residues: CASSYLRGAKNGYTF. As DNA, the CDR3 is TGTGCCAGCAGTTATCTGAGGGGGGCAAAGAATGGCTACACCTTC.

This chain joins TRBV19 and TRBJ1-2, with TRBD1 identical over 10 bases. Germline-derived CDR1 and CDR2 are LNHDA and SQIVND (reference sequence). The trim removed 5 bases at V and 4 bases at J, leaving 4 bases unmatched. The CDR3 runs 14 residues. This CDR3 reads CASSDRGQSYGYTF. CDR3 in DNA: TGTGCCAGTAGTGACAGGGGGCAAAGCTATGGCTACACCTTC.

In this sample, this clonotype turned up a few times. The rearrangement links TRBV25-1 to TRBJ1-1, with a weak D call TRBD1 (6 bases). The CDR3 sequence is 13 residues long. Trimming removed 3 bases from V and 7 bases from J, with 12 bases in between. From germline, CDR1 is MGHDK and CDR2 SYGVNS. CDR3 sequence (DNA): TGTGCCAGCAGTGATCCCGGACAGAGTGAAGCTTTCTTT. It encodes CASSDPGQSEAFF.

A word on this clonotype: A junction boundary mismatches the germline segment, possibly from a read error. The chain joins TRBV7-7 to TRBJ2-3, with D maybe TRBD1 (5 bases). CDR1 and CDR2 (germline): SSHAT, FNYEAQ (reference sequence). CDR3 size: 15 residues. CDR3: CASSLGPGSTDTQYF. The CDR3 coding sequence is TGTGCTAGCAGCTTAGGACCAGGGAGCACAGATACGCAGTATTTT.

The genes are TRBV2 and TRBJ1-5; 9 nucleotides align to TRBD1. V was pared by 10 bases and J by 15 bases, with 22 bases of the junction left unmatched. The CDR3 contains 15 residues. Germline assignment: CDR1 SNHLY and CDR2 FYNNEI. The DNA for the CDR3 is TGTGCCACCTCGTTTTCACCGGGACAGGGAGGACGAACGCATTTT. It translates to CATSFSPGQGGRTHF.

The chain uses TRBV28 and TRBJ1-1; D might be TRBD1 (5 bases). Germline V gives CDR1 MDHEN, CDR2 SYDVKM. The CDR3 totals 14 residues. The V end lost 7 bases, the J end lost 1 base, and 13 bases lay between the germline ends. CDR3 nucleotide sequence: TGTGCCAGCATGGTCGGGGCCGCGAACACTGAAGCTTTCTTT. It yields the protein CASMVGAANTEAFF.

The chain has TRBV4-1 and TRBJ2-3, with D perhaps TRBD1 or TRBD2 (6 bases each). Germline CDR1 MGHRA, CDR2 YSYEKL. Trimming shortened V by 4 bases and J by 2 bases, and 19 bases separated the two germline ends. There are 17 residues in the CDR3. Here the CDR3 reads CASSRGEGGIATDTQYF. CDR3 in DNA: TGCGCCAGCAGCCGGGGCGAGGGGGGTATCGCCACAGATACGCAGTATTTT.

The rearrangement joins TRBV20-1 to TRBJ1-5, with TRBD1 matching over 12 bases. Germline V gene data show CDR1 as DFQATT and CDR2 as SNEGSKA (reference sequence). The CDR3 runs 16 residues. J gave up 7 bases and V 4 bases, and 11 bases lay outside the gene matches. The CDR3 DNA reads TGCAGTGCTATCCCGACCCGGGACAGGGGGCCACAGCCCCAGCATTTT. As protein: CSAIPTRDRGPQPQHF.

This clonotype was recorded a few times. The rearrangement links TRBV6-1 to TRBJ1-1; maybe TRBD1 (5 bases). Trimming pared 6 bases from V and 4 bases from J, leaving 9 bases between. Germline loops: CDR1 MNHNS, CDR2 SASEGT. There are 12 residues in the CDR3. CDR3 nucleotide sequence: TGTGCCAGCAGCCCCGGGGGCACTGAAGCTTTCTTT. This gives the protein CASSPGGTEAFF.

This clonotype was observed a single time. V and J are TRBV29-1 and TRBJ2-2; possibly TRBD1 for D (5 bases). The V and J ends lost 5 bases and 0 bases respectively, with 10 bases between them. The CDR3 consists of 14 residues. Germline CDR1 and CDR2: SQVTM and ANQGSEA. This chain's CDR3 is CSVRDRPNTGELFF. In DNA, the CDR3 is TGCAGCGTTCGAGACAGACCGAACACCGGGGAGCTGTTTTTT.

The chain's CDR3 is CASSSGLEGTQYF. The CDR3 bases are TGCGCCAGCAGTTCGGGACTAGAAGGGACCCAGTACTTC. This chain uses TRBV10-1 with TRBJ2-5, with TRBD2 identical over 8 bases. CDR1 WNHNN and CDR2 SYGVQD come from the germline V gene (reference sequence). The length of the CDR3 is 13 residues. With V trimmed by 5 bases and J by 7 bases, 6 bases remained unmatched.

This chain uses TRBV6-2 or TRBV6-3 with TRBJ1-2; D is possibly TRBD1 (5 bases). From germline, CDR1 is MNHEY and CDR2 SVGEGT. Deletions cut 7 bases from V and 5 bases from J, with 14 bases between. The CDR3 covers 13 residues. The CDR3 coding sequence is TGTGCCAGCAAACGGGACCGGGAGTATGGCTACACCTTC. Translating it yields CASKRDREYGYTF.

The V and J genes are TRBV12-3 or TRBV12-4 and TRBJ1-2, with 8 bases that match TRBD1. This CDR3 spans 14 amino acids. With 5 bases clipped from V and 7 bases from J, the junction kept 9 bases outside the gene matches. CDR3 in DNA: TGTGCCAGCAGTCAACAGGGGGAGCTTGTTGGCTACACCTTC. Its translation is CASSQQGELVGYTF.

The gene calls are TRBV7-2 and TRBJ2-3; no reliable D call. This CDR3 spans 15 amino acids. Trimming shortened V by 1 base and J by 0 bases, and 8 bases separated the two germline ends. Germline CDR1 reads SGHTA; CDR2 reads FQGNSA. The CDR3 region is CASSLVPASTDTQYF. The CDR3 DNA reads as TGTGCCAGCAGCTTAGTGCCCGCTAGCACAGATACGCAGTATTTT.

The chain uses TRBV9 and TRBJ2-5, with a weak D call TRBD1 (6 bases). The CDR3 loop spans 16 amino acids. Trimming shortened V by 5 bases and J by 5 bases, and 22 bases separated the two germline ends. Germline V gene lookup returns CDR1 SGDLS and CDR2 YYNGEE. The CDR3 coding sequence is TGTGCCAGCAGTGTTGGGGGCAAATCATCGGGGGAGACCCAGTACTTC. It translates to CASSVGGKSSGETQYF.

The chain recombines TRBV20-1 with TRBJ1-1, with D possibly being TRBD1 (5 bases). Germline CDR1 reads DFQATT; CDR2 reads SNEGSKA (reference sequence). The CDR3 consists of 13 residues. V lost 5 bases and J 6 bases, leaving 16 bases between the germline ends. CDR3 sequence: CSAPPEGLAEAFF. CDR3 DNA sequence: TGCAGTGCTCCCCCCGAGGGGTTGGCTGAAGCTTTCTTT.

The V call is TRBV7-9, the J call TRBJ1-2, with D unclear. This CDR3 has 14 amino acids. V was clipped by 0 bases and J by 1 base, with 6 bases between them. Germline assignment: CDR1 SEHNR and CDR2 FQNEAQ (reference sequence). The CDR3 reads CASSLALDNYGYTF. CDR3 coding DNA: TGTGCCAGCAGCTTAGCGCTGGATAACTATGGCTACACCTTC.